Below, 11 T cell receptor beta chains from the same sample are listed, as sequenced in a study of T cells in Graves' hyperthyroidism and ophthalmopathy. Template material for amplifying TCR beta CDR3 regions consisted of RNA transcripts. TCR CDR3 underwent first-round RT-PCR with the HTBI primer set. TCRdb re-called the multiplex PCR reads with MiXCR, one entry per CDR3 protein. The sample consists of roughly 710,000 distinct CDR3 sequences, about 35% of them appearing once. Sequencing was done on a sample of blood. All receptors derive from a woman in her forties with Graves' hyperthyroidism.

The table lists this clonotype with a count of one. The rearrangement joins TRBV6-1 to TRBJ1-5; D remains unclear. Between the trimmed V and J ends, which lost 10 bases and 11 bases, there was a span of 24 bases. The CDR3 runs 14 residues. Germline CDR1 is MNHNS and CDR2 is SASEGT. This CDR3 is CAIGSGSFLQTQHF. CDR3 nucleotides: TGTGCCATAGGAAGCGGGAGTTTCCTACAGACCCAGCATTTT.

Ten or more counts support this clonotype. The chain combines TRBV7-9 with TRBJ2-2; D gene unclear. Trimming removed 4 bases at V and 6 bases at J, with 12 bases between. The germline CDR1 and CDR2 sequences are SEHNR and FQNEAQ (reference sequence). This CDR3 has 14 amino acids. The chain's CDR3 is CASSSRTGAGELFF. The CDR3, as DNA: TGTGCCAGCAGCTCCCGGACCGGTGCCGGGGAGCTGTTTTTT. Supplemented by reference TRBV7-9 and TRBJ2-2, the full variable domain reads DTGVSQNPRHKITKRGQNVTFRCDPISEHNRLYWYRQTLGQGPEFLTYFQNEAQLEKSRLLSDRFSAERPKGSFSTLEIQRTEQGDSAMYLCASSSRTGAGELFFGEGSRLTVL.

In DNA form, the CDR3 reads TGTGCCAGCAGCCAATCTCGGGATGAGGTGTTTTTT. The encoded protein is CASSQSRDEVFF. The rearrangement uses TRBV3-1 and TRBJ1-4; D call uncertain. Per the germline V gene, CDR1 is LGHDT and CDR2 is YNNKEL (reference sequence). This CDR3 is built from 12 residues. V was cut by 2 bases and J by 15 bases, with 13 bases left in between.

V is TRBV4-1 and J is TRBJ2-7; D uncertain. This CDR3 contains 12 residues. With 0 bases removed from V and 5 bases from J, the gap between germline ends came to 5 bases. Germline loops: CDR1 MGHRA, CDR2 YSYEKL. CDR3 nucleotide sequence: TGCGCCAGCAGCCAAGATGGGGACGAGCAGTACTTC. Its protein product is CASSQDGDEQYF.

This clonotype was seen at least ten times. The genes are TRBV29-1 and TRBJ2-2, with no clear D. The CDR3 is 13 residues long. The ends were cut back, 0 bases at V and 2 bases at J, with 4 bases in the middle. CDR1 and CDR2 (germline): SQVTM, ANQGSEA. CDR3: CSVEDDNTGELFF. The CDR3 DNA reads TGCAGCGTTGAAGATGATAACACCGGGGAGCTGTTTTTT.

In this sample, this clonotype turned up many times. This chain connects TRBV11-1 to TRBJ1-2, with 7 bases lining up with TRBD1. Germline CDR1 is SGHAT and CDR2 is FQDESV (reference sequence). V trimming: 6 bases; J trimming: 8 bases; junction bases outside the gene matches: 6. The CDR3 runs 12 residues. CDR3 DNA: TGTGCCAGCAGTCAACGACAGGGAGGCTACACCTTC. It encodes CASSQRQGGYTF.

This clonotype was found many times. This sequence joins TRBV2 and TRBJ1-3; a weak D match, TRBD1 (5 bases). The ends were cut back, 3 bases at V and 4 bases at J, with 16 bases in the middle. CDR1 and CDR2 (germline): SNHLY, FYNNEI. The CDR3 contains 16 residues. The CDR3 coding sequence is TGTGCCAGCAGTGAGAGGCAGGGATCGTTAGGAAACACCATATATTTT. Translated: CASSERQGSLGNTIYF.

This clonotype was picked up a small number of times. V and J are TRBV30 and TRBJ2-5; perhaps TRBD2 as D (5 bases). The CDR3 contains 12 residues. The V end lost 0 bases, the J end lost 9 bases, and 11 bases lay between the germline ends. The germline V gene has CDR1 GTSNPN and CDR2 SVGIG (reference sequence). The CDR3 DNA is TGTGCCTGGAGTGTCGAGCGGTTGTCCCAGTACTTC. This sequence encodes CAWSVERLSQYF.

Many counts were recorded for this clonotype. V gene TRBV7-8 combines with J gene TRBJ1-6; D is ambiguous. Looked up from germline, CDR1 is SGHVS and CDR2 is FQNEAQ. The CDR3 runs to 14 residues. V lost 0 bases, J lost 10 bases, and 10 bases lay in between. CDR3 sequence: CASSLAGERSPLHF. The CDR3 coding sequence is TGTGCCAGCAGCTTAGCTGGGGAAAGGTCACCCCTCCACTTT.

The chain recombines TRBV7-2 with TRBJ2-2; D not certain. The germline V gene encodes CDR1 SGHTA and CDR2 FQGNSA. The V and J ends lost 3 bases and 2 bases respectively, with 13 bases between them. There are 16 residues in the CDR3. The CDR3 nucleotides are TGTGCCAGCAGCTTCCCCGGACGGATCAACACCGGGGAGCTGTTTTTT. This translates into CASSFPGRINTGELFF.

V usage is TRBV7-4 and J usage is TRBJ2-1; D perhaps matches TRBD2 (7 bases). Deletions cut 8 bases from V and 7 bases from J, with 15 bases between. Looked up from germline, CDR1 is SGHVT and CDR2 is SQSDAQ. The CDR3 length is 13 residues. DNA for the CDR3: TGTGCCAGCGGGGGGGCGGACGCAAATGAGCAGTTCTTC. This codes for CASGGADANEQFF.